Only a few counts were recorded for the clone carrying this TCR beta chain. With a J-beta primer mix and a sample-barcoded 5' primer, a second PCR ran about 6 to 11 cycles. One entry per CDR3 protein, called by TCRdb with MiXCR from the 5' RACE reads. This table holds approximately 800,000 distinct CDR3 sequences, roughly 50% found once. This sample was included in a study of blood T cells in healthy people across ages. The CDR3 has 15 residues. V lost 2 bases, J lost 6 bases, and 7 bases stayed unmatched. Total RNA extraction produced at least 5 micrograms (per sample) for the study. What was sequenced was blood. The rearrangement joins TRBV12-3 or TRBV12-4 to TRBJ2-7; 10 positions agree with TRBD2. The TCR originated in a man at least 80 years old in good health. CDR3 region: CASSLWRSGRLEQYF. The CDR3 DNA sequence: TGTGCCAGCAGTTTATGGCGTAGCGGGAGGCTCGAGCAGTACTTC.